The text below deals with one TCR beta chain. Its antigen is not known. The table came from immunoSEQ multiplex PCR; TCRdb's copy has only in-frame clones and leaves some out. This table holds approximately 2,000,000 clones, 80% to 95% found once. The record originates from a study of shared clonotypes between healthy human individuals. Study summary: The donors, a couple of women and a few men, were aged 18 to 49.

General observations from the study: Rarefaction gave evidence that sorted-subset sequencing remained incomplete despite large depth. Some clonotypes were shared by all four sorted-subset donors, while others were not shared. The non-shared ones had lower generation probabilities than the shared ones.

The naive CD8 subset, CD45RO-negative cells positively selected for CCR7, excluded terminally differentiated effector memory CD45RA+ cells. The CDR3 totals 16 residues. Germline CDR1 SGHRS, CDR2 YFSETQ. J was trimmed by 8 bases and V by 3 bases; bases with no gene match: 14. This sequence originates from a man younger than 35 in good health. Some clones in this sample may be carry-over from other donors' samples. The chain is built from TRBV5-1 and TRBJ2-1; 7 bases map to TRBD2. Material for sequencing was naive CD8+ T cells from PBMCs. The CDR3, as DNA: TGCGCCAGCAGCTGGACGCTAGCGGCTATTGAGTATGAGCAGTTCTTC. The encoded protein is CASSWTLAAIEYEQFF.